The 19 T cell receptor beta chains in this list originate from one sample, sequenced in a study of blood T cell repertoires in COVID-19. Sequenced by immunoSEQ multiplex PCR; TCRdb stores in-frame clones only, minus some. The table includes 110,000 to 150,000 clones, 81% detected once. The sample consisted of peripheral blood. The receptors stem from a human donor in a cohort sampled during active COVID-19.

This CDR3 is CASSSPRTSGYYEQYF. In DNA form, the CDR3 reads TGTGCCAGCAGCTCCCCGAGGACTAGCGGGTACTACGAGCAGTACTTC. The rearrangement links TRBV11-2 to TRBJ2-7; 11 bases match TRBD2. Trimming removed 4 bases from V and 3 bases from J; junction bases left unmatched: 8. The germline CDR1 and CDR2 sequences are SGHAT and FQNNGV. CDR3 length: 16 residues.

This chain joins TRBV19 and TRBJ2-7; 9 nucleotides agree with TRBD2. The CDR3 has 16 amino acids. The trim removed 4 bases at V and 6 bases at J, leaving 13 bases unmatched. Looked up from germline, CDR1 is LNHDA and CDR2 is SQIVND (reference sequence). In DNA, the CDR3 is TGTGCCAGTAGTACCCTGGCGGGAGGGCCGTCTGGCGAGCAGTACTTC. Translation: CASSTLAGGPSGEQYF.

The V gene is TRBV6-5, the J gene TRBJ2-3; TRBD1 matches at 7 bases. This CDR3 contains 16 residues. Looked up from germline, CDR1 is MNHEY and CDR2 is SVGAGI. Trimming at V came to 0 bases and at J to 4 bases, leaving 7 bases not matched to a gene. This CDR3 is CASSYSATGLADTQYF. The CDR3 nucleotides read TGTGCCAGCAGTTACTCGGCGACAGGGCTCGCAGATACGCAGTATTTT.

The rearrangement links TRBV28 to TRBJ2-6; 9 bases are shared with TRBD1. Germline V gives CDR1 MDHEN, CDR2 SYDVKM. CDR3 length: 17 residues. J gave up 0 bases and V 6 bases, and 6 bases lay outside the gene matches. CDR3 amino acids: CASSSGTGISGANVLTF. CDR3 coding DNA: TGTGCCAGCAGCTCCGGGACAGGGATCTCTGGGGCCAACGTCCTGACTTTC.

The V gene is TRBV5-1, the J gene TRBJ2-1; 7 positions match TRBD2. The CDR3 runs to 16 residues. In germline, CDR1 is SGHRS, CDR2 YFSETQ. The junction had 12 bases not matched to a gene; V was cut back by 3 bases and J by 6 bases. CDR3 residues: CASSYPGAGAPNEQFF. DNA of the CDR3: TGCGCCAGCAGCTATCCCGGGGCGGGAGCTCCCAATGAGCAGTTCTTC.

This clone was seen just once. The chain links TRBV4-3 to TRBJ2-1, with 11 bases lining up with TRBD2. The CDR3 contains 16 residues. Losses at the gene ends were 1 base for V and 1 base for J; bases not matched to a gene: 0. Per the germline V gene, CDR1 is LGHNA and CDR2 is YSLEER. The CDR3 bases are TGCGCCAGCAGCCAAGCTAGCGGGAGGTCCTACAATGAGCAGTTCTTC. This sequence encodes CASSQASGRSYNEQFF.

This chain joins TRBV7-9 and TRBJ1-2; tentative D call: TRBD1 (6 bases). Germline V gene data show CDR1 as SEHNR and CDR2 as FQNEAQ (reference sequence). This CDR3 contains 13 residues. V gave up 8 bases and J gave up 4 bases, with 14 bases separating them. In nucleotides, the CDR3 is TGTGCCAGCTCCCGGACAGCGGTCTATGGCTACACCTTC. Translated: CASSRTAVYGYTF.

This chain uses TRBV6-5 with TRBJ2-3; no reliable D call. The CDR3 totals 16 residues. The germline CDR1 and CDR2 sequences are MNHEY and SVGAGI. The V and J ends lost 0 bases and 3 bases respectively, with 13 bases between them. CDR3 sequence (DNA): TGTGCCAGCAGTTACTCGACCGCTAGTGCGACAGATACGCAGTATTTT. Amino acid sequence: CASSYSTASATDTQYF.

This chain uses TRBV11-2 with TRBJ1-4; no firm D call. Germline CDR1 reads SGHAT; CDR2 reads FQNNGV. The CDR3 is 14 residues long. Trimming took 0 bases from V and 8 from J, leaving 10 bases between them. CDR3 loop: CASSLESVREKLFF. The CDR3 bases are TGTGCCAGCAGCTTAGAGTCGGTCAGGGAAAAACTGTTTTTT.

This chain links TRBV28 with TRBJ2-7; weak D call: TRBD1 (6 bases). V lost 6 bases and J lost 1, with 7 bases in between. The length of the CDR3 is 12 residues. Germline CDR1 is MDHEN and CDR2 is SYDVKM. As DNA, the CDR3 is TGTGCCAGCAGCACAGGGTCCTACGAGCAGTACTTC. This codes for CASSTGSYEQYF.

The V and J genes are TRBV5-1 and TRBJ2-7; 9 nucleotides line up with TRBD1. The CDR3 contains 14 residues. V lost 4 bases and J lost 3; bases outside the gene matches: 5. The V gene's germline CDR1 is SGHRS and CDR2 YFSETQ. CDR3 sequence (DNA): TGCGCCAGCAGCATACAGGGGGCCGACTACGAGCAGTACTTC. Encoded protein: CASSIQGADYEQYF.

The gene calls are TRBV9 and TRBJ2-7; 10 bases map to TRBD2. The CDR3 totals 14 residues. V shed 6 bases and J 7 bases; nucleotides not matched to a gene: 10. CDR1 and CDR2 (germline): SGDLS, YYNGEE. This CDR3 is CASTSGREQGEQYF. The CDR3 coding sequence is TGTGCCAGCACGAGCGGGAGGGAGCAAGGTGAGCAGTACTTC.

V gene TRBV3-1 (or the pseudogene TRBV3-2) combines with J gene TRBJ2-1, with a tentative D call TRBD2 (5 bases). This CDR3 has 15 amino acids. V lost 4 bases, J lost 1 base, and 11 bases lay in between. Germline V gives CDR1 LGHDT, CDR2 YNNKEL (reference sequence). This chain's CDR3 is CASSPLAQSYNEQFF. In DNA form, the CDR3 reads TGTGCCAGCAGCCCCCTAGCTCAGTCCTACAATGAGCAGTTCTTC.

This chain connects TRBV28 to TRBJ1-2, with TRBD1 identical over 9 bases. The V gene end was trimmed by 5 bases and the J gene end by 7 bases; junction bases not matched to a gene: 11. Looked up from germline, CDR1 is MDHEN and CDR2 is SYDVKM. The CDR3 has 15 residues. The CDR3 coding sequence is TGTGCCAGCAGTGCTCCCACAGGGGGCGCGAGTGGCTACACCTTC. Its translation: CASSAPTGGASGYTF.

The CDR3 DNA reads TGTGCCAGCAGCTGGACAGGTTCGGACACTGAAGCTTTCTTT. This gives the protein CASSWTGSDTEAFF. The V and J genes are TRBV5-5 and TRBJ1-1, with 7 positions matching TRBD1. CDR1 is SGHKS and CDR2 is YYEKEE in the germline V gene (reference sequence). The CDR3 is 14 residues long. V lost 3 bases and J lost 3; bases outside the gene matches: 5.

The chain recombines TRBV5-6 with TRBJ2-5; 9 nucleotides align to TRBD1. Germline CDR1 is SGHDT and CDR2 is YYEEEE. The CDR3 runs to 15 residues. The V segment lost 4 bases and the J segment 3 bases; nucleotides outside the gene matches: 7. Written as DNA, the CDR3 is TGTGCCAGCAGCCTACTTGGACAGGGGAAAGAGACCCAGTACTTC. It yields the protein CASSLLGQGKETQYF.

This sequence joins TRBV7-2 and TRBJ1-6, with D tentatively TRBD1 (5 bases). There are 17 residues in the CDR3. Trimming took off 4 bases at V and 2 bases at J, with 15 bases between the two ends. From germline, CDR1 is SGHTA and CDR2 FQGNSA. Written as DNA, the CDR3 is TGTGCCAGCAGCTCTAGGGGTCTTAGGACCTATAATTCACCCCTCCACTTT. The encoded protein is CASSSRGLRTYNSPLHF.

The chain has TRBV28 and TRBJ2-5; maybe TRBD2 (6 bases). Germline-derived CDR1 and CDR2 are MDHEN and SYDVKM. The CDR3 has 14 residues. Trimming cost V 4 bases and J 2 bases, with 11 bases left between them. CDR3 protein: CASSSRLGQETQYF. The CDR3 DNA reads TGTGCCAGCAGTTCCCGACTAGGGCAAGAGACCCAGTACTTC.

This clone was found once. This chain connects TRBV19 to TRBJ2-3; 11 nucleotides line up with TRBD2. The CDR3 contains 17 residues. Germline V lookup: CDR1 LNHDA, CDR2 SQIVND (reference sequence). With V trimmed by 4 bases and J by 2 bases, 8 bases remained unmatched. CDR3 region: CASSNSPTSGNTDTQYF. Here the CDR3 DNA reads TGTGCCAGTAGTAATAGCCCGACTAGCGGGAACACAGATACGCAGTATTTT.